Presented here are 5 T cell receptor beta chains from one specimen sequenced in a study of T cell repertoires in cytomegalovirus infection. TCRdb reprocessed the reads via MiXCR and lists one record per CDR3 protein. The sample gives about 830,000 distinct CDR3 sequences, approximately 29% of which show up once; 9.5% to 15% is in the top ten. These receptors are not linked to any known antigen. The material was cultured CD8+ T cells from PBMCs, obtained from culture after CMV antigen stimulation. All receptors derive from a human donor in good health (CMV status not recorded). Some clones in this sample may be carry-over from other donors' samples.

Notes on this clonotype: A read error is possible here, since a much larger clone lies one base away. The J gene is TRBJ2-7, the V gene TRBV7-6; 7 bases agree with TRBD1. Losses at the gene ends were 4 bases for V and 3 bases for J; bases not matched to a gene: 3. Germline-derived CDR1 and CDR2 are SGHVS and FNYEAQ. CDR3 size: 13 residues. CDR3 amino acids: CASSWDRDYEQYF. The CDR3 nucleotides read TGTGCCAGCAGCTGGGACAGAGACTACGAGCAGTACTTC. Full variable domain (remainder filled in from reference TRBV7-6 and TRBJ2-7): GAGVSQSPRYKVTKRGQDVALRCDPISGHVSLYWYRQALGQGPEFLTYFNYEAQQDKSGLPNDRFSAERPEGSISTLTIQRTEQRDSAMYRCASSWDRDYEQYFGPGTRLTVT.

V usage is TRBV12-3 or TRBV12-4 and J usage is TRBJ2-7; 7 bases agree with TRBD1. V shed 5 bases, J shed 2 bases, and the junction held 9 bases outside the gene matches. The CDR3 is 15 amino acids. The chain's CDR3 is CASSTDRPDPYEQYF. The CDR3 DNA is TGTGCCAGCAGTACGGACAGGCCCGATCCCTACGAGCAGTACTTC.

The sample holds a few counts of this clonotype. The gene calls are TRBV11-3 and TRBJ2-3; no clear D. The CDR3 length is 13 residues. CDR1 SGHNT and CDR2 YENEEA come from the germline V gene. The germline V and J ends were trimmed by 0 bases and 6 bases, with 7 bases remaining between them. The CDR3 nucleotides are TGTGCCAGCAGCTTAGAATGGGGTGATACGCAGTATTTT. Translation gives CASSLEWGDTQYF.

This clonotype was observed once. A read error may be the cause here, since a much bigger clone is one base away. CDR3 coding DNA: TGTGCCAACAGTCCCGGACAGGCCGTGGGGACCCAGTACTTC. Protein sequence: CANSPGQAVGTQYF. The rearrangement links TRBV6-8 to TRBJ2-5; 7 nucleotides agree with TRBD1. CDR1 and CDR2 from the germline V gene are MNHGY and SAAAGT. This CDR3 spans 14 amino acids.

The CDR3 DNA is TGTGCCAGTAGTAGAGGACTAGCGGGTGATACGCAGTATTTT. Residues: CASSRGLAGDTQYF. J is TRBJ2-3 and V is TRBV19; TRBD2 agrees at 11 bases. J was trimmed by 6 bases and V by 4 bases; bases with no gene match: 3. Looked up from germline, CDR1 is LNHDA and CDR2 is SQIVND (reference sequence). The CDR3 loop spans 14 amino acids.